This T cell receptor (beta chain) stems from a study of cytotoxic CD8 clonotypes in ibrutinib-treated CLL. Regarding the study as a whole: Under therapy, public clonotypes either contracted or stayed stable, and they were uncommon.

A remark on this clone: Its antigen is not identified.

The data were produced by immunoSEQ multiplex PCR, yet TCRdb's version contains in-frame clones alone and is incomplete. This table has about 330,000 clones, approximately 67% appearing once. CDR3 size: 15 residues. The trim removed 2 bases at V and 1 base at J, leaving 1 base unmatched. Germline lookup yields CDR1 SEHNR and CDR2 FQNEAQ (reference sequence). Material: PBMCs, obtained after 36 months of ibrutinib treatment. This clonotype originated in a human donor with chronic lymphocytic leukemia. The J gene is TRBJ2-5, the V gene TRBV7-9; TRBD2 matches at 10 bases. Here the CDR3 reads CASSLLAGAQETQYF. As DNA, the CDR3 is TGTGCCAGCAGCTTACTAGCGGGGGCCCAAGAGACCCAGTACTTC.